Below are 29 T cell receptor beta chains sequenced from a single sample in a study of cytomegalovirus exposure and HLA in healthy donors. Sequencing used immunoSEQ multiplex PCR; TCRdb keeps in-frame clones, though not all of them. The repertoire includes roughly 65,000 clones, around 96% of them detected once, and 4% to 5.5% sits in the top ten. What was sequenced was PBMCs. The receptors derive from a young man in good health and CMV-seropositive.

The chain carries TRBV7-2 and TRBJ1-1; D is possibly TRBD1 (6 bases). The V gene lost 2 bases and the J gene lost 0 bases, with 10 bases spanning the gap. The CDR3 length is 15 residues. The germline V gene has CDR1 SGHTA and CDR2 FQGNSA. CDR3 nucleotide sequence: TGTGCCAGCAGCTTACAGGGGAGGGTGAACACTGAAGCTTTCTTT. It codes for CASSLQGRVNTEAFF.

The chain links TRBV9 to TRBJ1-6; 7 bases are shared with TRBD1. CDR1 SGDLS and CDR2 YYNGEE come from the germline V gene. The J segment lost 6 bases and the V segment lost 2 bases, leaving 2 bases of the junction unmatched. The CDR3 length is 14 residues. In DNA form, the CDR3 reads TGTGCCAGCAGCGTGACAGGGATTAATTCACCCCTCCACTTT. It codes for CASSVTGINSPLHF.

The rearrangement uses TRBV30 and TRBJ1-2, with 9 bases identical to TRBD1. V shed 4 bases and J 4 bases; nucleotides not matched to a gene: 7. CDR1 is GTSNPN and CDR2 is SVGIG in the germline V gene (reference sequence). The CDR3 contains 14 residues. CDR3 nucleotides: TGTGCCTGGAACCCAACAGGGGGCGGCTATGGCTACACCTTC. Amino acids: CAWNPTGGGYGYTF.

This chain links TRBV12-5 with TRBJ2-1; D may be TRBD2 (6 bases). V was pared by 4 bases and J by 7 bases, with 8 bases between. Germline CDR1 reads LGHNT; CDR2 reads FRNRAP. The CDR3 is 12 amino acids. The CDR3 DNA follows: TGTGCTAGTGGTTCGGAGGGTAATGAGCAGTTCTTC. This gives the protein CASGSEGNEQFF. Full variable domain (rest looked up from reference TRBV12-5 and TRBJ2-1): DARVTQTPRHKVTEMGQEVTMRCQPILGHNTVFWYRQTMMQGLELLAYFRNRAPLDDSGMPKDRFSAEMPDATLATLKIQPSEPRDSAVYFCASGSEGNEQFFGPGTRLTVL.

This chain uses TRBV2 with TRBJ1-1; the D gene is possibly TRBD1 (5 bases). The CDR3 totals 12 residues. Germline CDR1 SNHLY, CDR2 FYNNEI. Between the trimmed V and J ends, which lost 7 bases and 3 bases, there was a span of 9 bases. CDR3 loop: CASIRGDTEAFF. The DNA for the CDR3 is TGTGCCAGCATCCGGGGGGACACTGAAGCTTTCTTT.

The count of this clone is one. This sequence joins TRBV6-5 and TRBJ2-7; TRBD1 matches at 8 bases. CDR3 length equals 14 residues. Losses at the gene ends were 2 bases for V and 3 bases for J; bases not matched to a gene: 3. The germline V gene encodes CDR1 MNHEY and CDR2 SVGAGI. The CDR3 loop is CASSYGQGGYEQYF. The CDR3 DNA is TGTGCCAGCAGTTACGGACAGGGAGGCTACGAGCAGTACTTC.

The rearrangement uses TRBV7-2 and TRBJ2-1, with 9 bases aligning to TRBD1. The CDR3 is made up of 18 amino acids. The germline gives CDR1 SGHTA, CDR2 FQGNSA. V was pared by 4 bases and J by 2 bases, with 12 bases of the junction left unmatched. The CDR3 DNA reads TGTGCCAGCAGCTACAGAGCCGGGACAGGGTTACCCTACAATGAGCAGTTCTTC. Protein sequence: CASSYRAGTGLPYNEQFF.

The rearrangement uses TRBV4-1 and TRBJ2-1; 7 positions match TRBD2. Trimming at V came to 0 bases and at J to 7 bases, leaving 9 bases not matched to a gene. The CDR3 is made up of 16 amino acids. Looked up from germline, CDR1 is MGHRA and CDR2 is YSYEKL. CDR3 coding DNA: TGCGCCAGCAGCCAAGAGTGGGCGGGAGCGGGTAATGAGCAGTTCTTC. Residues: CASSQEWAGAGNEQFF.

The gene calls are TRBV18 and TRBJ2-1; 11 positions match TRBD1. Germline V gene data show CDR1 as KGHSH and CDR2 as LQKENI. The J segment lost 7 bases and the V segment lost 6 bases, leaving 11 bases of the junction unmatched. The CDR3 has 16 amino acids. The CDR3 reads CASSPGQGALKNEQFF. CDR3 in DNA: TGTGCCAGCTCCCCCGGACAGGGGGCGCTTAAAAATGAGCAGTTCTTC.

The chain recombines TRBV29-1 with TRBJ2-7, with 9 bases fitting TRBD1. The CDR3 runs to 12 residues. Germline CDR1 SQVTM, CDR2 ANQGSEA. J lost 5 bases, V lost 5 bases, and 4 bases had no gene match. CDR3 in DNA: TGCAGCGTTCCAACAGGGGGCCACGAGCAGTACTTC. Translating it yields CSVPTGGHEQYF.

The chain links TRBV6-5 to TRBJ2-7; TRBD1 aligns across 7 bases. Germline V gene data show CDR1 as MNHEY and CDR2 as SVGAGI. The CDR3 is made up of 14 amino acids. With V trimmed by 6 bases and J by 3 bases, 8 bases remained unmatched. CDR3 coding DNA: TGTGCCAGCAGCCTGGACGGGACAGTCTACGAGCAGTACTTC. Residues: CASSLDGTVYEQYF.

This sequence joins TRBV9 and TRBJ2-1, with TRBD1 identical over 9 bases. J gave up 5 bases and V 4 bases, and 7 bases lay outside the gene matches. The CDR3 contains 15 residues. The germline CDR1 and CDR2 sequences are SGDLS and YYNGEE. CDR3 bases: TGTGCCAGCAGCCCCGGGACAGGGAGTAACAATGAGCAGTTCTTC. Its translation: CASSPGTGSNNEQFF.

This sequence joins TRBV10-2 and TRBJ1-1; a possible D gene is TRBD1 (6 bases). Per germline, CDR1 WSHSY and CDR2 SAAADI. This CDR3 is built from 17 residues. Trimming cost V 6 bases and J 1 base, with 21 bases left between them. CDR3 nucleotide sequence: TGCGCCAGCAGAAGTCTCATCTCGGGGGGCAAGAACACTGAAGCTTTCTTT. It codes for CASRSLISGGKNTEAFF.

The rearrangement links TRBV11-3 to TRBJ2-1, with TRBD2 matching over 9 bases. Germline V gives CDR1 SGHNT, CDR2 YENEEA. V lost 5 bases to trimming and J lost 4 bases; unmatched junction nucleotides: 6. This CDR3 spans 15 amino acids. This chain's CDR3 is CASSTSGGLYNEQFF. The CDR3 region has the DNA TGTGCCAGCAGCACCAGCGGGGGGCTATACAATGAGCAGTTCTTC.

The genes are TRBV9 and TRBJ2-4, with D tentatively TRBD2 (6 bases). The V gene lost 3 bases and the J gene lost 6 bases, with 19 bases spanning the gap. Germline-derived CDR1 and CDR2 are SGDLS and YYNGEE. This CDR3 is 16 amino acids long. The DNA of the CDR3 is TGTGCCAGCAGCGGGGGAGGCCTACAAGAGGGAAACATTCAGTACTTC. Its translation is CASSGGGLQEGNIQYF.

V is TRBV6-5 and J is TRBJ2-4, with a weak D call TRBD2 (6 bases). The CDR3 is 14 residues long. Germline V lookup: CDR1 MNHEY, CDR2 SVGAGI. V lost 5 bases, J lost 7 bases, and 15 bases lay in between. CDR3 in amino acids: CASSTKRAGNIQYF. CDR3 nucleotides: TGTGCCAGCAGTACCAAGCGGGCAGGGAACATTCAGTACTTC.

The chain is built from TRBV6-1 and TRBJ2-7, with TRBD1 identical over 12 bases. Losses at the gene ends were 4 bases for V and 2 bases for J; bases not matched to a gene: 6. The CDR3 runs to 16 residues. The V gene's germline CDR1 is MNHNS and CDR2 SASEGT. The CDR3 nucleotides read TGTGCCAGCAGTGTATTGAGGGACAGGGGGCCCTACGAGCAGTACTTC. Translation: CASSVLRDRGPYEQYF.

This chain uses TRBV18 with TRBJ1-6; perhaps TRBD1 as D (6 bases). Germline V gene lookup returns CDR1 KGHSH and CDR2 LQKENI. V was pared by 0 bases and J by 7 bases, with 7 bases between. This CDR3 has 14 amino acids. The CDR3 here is CASSPPGQNSPLHF. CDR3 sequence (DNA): TGTGCCAGCTCACCACCTGGACAGAATTCACCCCTCCACTTT.

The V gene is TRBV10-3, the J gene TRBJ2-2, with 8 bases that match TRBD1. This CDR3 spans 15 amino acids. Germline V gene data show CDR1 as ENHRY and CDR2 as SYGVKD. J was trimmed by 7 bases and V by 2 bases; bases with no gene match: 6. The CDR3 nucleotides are TGTGCCATCAGTGAGGCAGGGGGCAGCGGCGGGGAGCTGTTTTTT. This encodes CAISEAGGSGGELFF.

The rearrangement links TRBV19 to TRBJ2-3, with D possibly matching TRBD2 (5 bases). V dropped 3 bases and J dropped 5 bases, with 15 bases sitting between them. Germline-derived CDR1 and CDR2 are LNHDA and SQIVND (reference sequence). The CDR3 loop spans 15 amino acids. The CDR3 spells CASSMDWLTIDTQYF. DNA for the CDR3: TGTGCCAGTAGTATGGACTGGCTGACTATAGATACGCAGTATTTT.

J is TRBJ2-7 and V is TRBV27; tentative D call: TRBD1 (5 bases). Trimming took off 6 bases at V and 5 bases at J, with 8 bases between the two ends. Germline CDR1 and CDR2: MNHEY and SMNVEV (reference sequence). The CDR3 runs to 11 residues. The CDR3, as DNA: TGTGCCAGCAGCTGGGGCCACGAGCAGTACTTC. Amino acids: CASSWGHEQYF.

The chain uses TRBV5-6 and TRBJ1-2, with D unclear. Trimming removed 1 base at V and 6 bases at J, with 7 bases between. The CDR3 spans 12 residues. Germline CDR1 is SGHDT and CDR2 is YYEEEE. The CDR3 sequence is CASSLQENGYTF. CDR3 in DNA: TGTGCCAGCAGCTTGCAGGAAAATGGCTACACCTTC.

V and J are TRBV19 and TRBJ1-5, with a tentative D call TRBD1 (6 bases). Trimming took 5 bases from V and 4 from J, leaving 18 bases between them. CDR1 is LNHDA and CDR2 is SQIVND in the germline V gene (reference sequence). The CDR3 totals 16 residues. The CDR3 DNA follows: TGTGCCAGTAGTCTTCTGGGCAGGGGTTCAAATCAGCCCCAGCATTTT. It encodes CASSLLGRGSNQPQHF.

The CDR3 reads CASSYSARREYGYTF. CDR3 bases: TGTGCCAGCAGTTACTCGGCCCGACGGGAATATGGCTACACCTTC. The gene calls are TRBV6-6 and TRBJ1-2; D call uncertain. Deletions cut 0 bases from V and 5 bases from J, with 13 bases between. The CDR3 has 15 residues. Per the germline V gene, CDR1 is MNHNY and CDR2 is SVGAGI (reference sequence).

CDR3 coding DNA: TGTGCCAGCAGTGACCATCCGGCGGGGTGGCCCCAGCATTTT. This encodes CASSDHPAGWPQHF. The J gene is TRBJ1-5, the V gene TRBV6-1, with D uncertain. This CDR3 has 14 residues. Germline V gene data show CDR1 as MNHNS and CDR2 as SASEGT. V lost 3 bases and J 9 bases, leaving 15 bases between the germline ends.

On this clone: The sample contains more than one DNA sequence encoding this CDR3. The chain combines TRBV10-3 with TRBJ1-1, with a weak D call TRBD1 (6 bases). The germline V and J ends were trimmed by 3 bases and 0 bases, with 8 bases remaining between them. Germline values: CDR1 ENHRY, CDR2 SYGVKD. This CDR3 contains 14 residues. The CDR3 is CAISEGQLNTEAFF. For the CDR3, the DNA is TGTGCCATCAGTGAAGGACAGCTGAACACTGAAGCTTTCTTT.

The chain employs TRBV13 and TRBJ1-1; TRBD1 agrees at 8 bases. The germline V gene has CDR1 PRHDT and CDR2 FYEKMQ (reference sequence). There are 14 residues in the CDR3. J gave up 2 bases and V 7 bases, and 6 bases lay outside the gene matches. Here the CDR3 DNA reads TGTGCCAGCAAAATACAGGGGGTAAACACTGAAGCTTTCTTT. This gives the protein CASKIQGVNTEAFF.

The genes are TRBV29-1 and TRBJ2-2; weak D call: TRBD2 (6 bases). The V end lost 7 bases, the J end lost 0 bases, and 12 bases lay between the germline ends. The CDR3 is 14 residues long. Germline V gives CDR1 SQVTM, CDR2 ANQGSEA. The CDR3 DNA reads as TGCAGCGCCGGACTAACGACGAACACCGGGGAGCTGTTTTTT. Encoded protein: CSAGLTTNTGELFF.

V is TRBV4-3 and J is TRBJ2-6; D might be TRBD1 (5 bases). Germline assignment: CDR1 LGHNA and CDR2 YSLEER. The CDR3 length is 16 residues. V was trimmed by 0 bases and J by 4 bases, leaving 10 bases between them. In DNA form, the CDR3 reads TGCGCCAGCAGCCAAGATTATGGGGCCGGGGCCAACGTCCTGACTTTC. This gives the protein CASSQDYGAGANVLTF.